A selection of T cell receptor beta chains follows, all from one sample in a study of T-cell reconstitution after alpha-beta-depleted transplantation in children. TCRdb analysed the PCR reads with MiXCR anew, one entry per CDR3 protein. This sample has about 610,000 distinct CDR3 sequences, with about 11% found just once. Sequencing used PBMCs from the stem cell graft donor, obtained from the stem cell graft. The receptor source for this set is a human donor who donated a stem cell graft to a child with acute myeloid leukemia. The conserved cysteine and the conserved F or W are not part of the CDR3 here. Size is stated for part of the rows, as once, few or many counts, or as a class when the clone is expanded.

>many|TRBV12-3/TRBV12-4
ASSLSGRAGNQPQH
>few|TRBV29-1
SVGGGLASPEQY
>.|TRBV20-1
SATTPLAGTQETQY
>.|TRBV24-1
ATSERTGPSFSSYNEQF
>few|TRBV4-2
ASSQEGSSSGYGYT
>few|TRBV4-3
ASSQDPGGSPDNEQF
>.|TRBV6-2/TRBV6-3
ASSYEGTLNTGELF
>many|TRBV28
ASSPQTAQETQY
>few|TRBV12-3/TRBV12-4
AICRLISAGAITDTQY
>many|TRBV7-2
ASSISAGSSYEQY
>.|TRBV12-3/TRBV12-4
ATPGQNYNEQF
>.|TRBV7-8
ASSPRVAGDYEQY
>few|TRBV7-9
ASSLQGRLEAF
>few|TRBV5-1
ASSLVLGGGYNEQF
>.|TRBV7-2
ASTGTSSYEQY
>few|TRBV7-2
ASSSPWGSGGEQY
>.|TRBV5-1
ASSLLLAGGPHEQF
>.|TRBV29-1
SVRTSGRGEQY
>.|TRBV5-1
ASSGFGQGATDTQY
>.|TRBV19
ASTNPSRAGPTNSYNEQF
>.|TRBV20-1
SAAGTSGRGTIEQF
>.|TRBV30
AWSLNRAYTEAF
>.|TRBV9
ASSPRGWAERTDTQY
>.|TRBV20-1
MGAGGGEQY
>few|TRBV20-1
SAPEGGTTTDTQY
>many|TRBV20-1
SARVTAFQF
>.|TRBV10-3
AISEATSYGYT
>few|TRBV20-1
SARGPSPSKF
>few|TRBV6-5
ASSSRTSGKADTQY
>.|TRBV12-3/TRBV12-4
ASSYGDGRNEKLF
>many|TRBV20-1
SAHPGLSYEQY
>few|TRBV28
ASKEIQGLYEQY
>few|TRBV7-2
ASSSIADRRSYNEQF
>.|TRBV10-3
AISEGQGSPTQY
>few|TRBV7-2
ASSTREALGSTGELF
>many|TRBV14
ASSQGALGLAAYNEQF
>many|TRBV7-2
ASSPLAGGTDTQY
>.|TRBV5-1
ASGSFGAENEQY
>.|TRBV20-1
SAPGDDLYNEQF
>few|TRBV5-6
ASSLAGGTGPSGTQY
>few|TRBV5-1
ASSEALGYGYT
>many|TRBV29-1
SVGGGGGFTEAF
>few|TRBV12-3/TRBV12-4
ASTQGQGAQGANVLT
>few|TRBV6-1
ASSPRRGEHSPLH